The 5 T cell receptor beta chains below were found in one sample sequenced in a study of OX40 agonist ivuxolimab in advanced cancers. Libraries were prepared by immunoSEQ multiplex PCR; TCRdb keeps only in-frame clonotypes and omits some of them. The profile covers 94,000 or so clones, with 84% appearing a single time and around 1.1% taken by the ten largest. The sample was CD4+ or CD8+ T cells sorted from blood, taken in a trial of the OX40 agonist ivuxolimab. These receptors were collected from an adult with an advanced solid tumor such as melanoma, head and neck, liver or kidney cancer.

V and J are TRBV6-1 and TRBJ1-5; 10 nucleotides align to TRBD1. The V and J ends lost 3 bases and 7 bases, in that order; junction bases with no gene match: 6. The CDR3 runs 15 residues. Germline V lookup: CDR1 MNHNS, CDR2 SASEGT. The CDR3 is CASSEGDRGDQPQHF. Written as DNA, the CDR3 is TGTGCCAGCAGTGAGGGGGACAGGGGTGACCAGCCCCAGCATTTT.

The J gene is TRBJ2-1, the V gene TRBV4-3, with 11 bases aligning to TRBD2. V was clipped by 0 bases and J by 7 bases; unmatched bases: 5. The germline CDR1 and CDR2 sequences are LGHNA and YSLEER. The CDR3 contains 16 residues. The CDR3 reads CASSQDRLAGGNEQFF. In DNA, the CDR3 is TGCGCCAGCAGCCAAGATCGCCTAGCGGGGGGAAATGAGCAGTTCTTC.

This clone was observed a handful of times. This chain joins TRBV10-3 and TRBJ2-1; no clear D. Germline loops: CDR1 ENHRY, CDR2 SYGVKD. This CDR3 is built from 15 residues. V lost 3 bases, J lost 1 base, and 10 bases lay in between. This CDR3 is CAISDDSKSYNEQFF. CDR3 nucleotides: TGTGCCATCAGTGATGATAGCAAGTCCTACAATGAGCAGTTCTTC.

The rearrangement links TRBV21-1 to TRBJ2-7; the tabulated D call, TRBD1, remains unverified against the DNA. TRBV21-1 is reported as a pseudogene. The CDR3 has 16 residues. The CDR3 region is CASSTPAEDRGHEQYF. The CDR3 DNA sequence: TGTGCCAGCAGCACGCCGGCAGAGGACAGGGGCCACGAGCAGTACTTC.

The genes are TRBV18 and TRBJ2-5, with 11 bases that match TRBD2. Germline CDR1 KGHSH, CDR2 LQKENI. The CDR3 length is 15 residues. Trimming took 3 bases from V and 5 from J; bases not matched to a gene: 5. The CDR3 sequence is CASSPVTSGVETQYF. In nucleotides, the CDR3 is TGTGCCAGCTCACCTGTGACTAGCGGGGTGGAGACCCAGTACTTC.